This is a list of T cell receptor beta chains from one sample in a study of shared clonotypes between healthy human individuals. Only in-frame clones appear in the TCRdb table, and some are missing; sequencing was by immunoSEQ multiplex PCR. The top ten clones hold approximately 0.35% of a sample with 2 million to 3 million clones, over 85% of them seen once. Material: naive CD4+ T cells from PBMCs. Every receptor here comes from a man aged 18 to 29 in good health. Some clones in this sample may be carry-over from other donors' samples. The CDR3 runs from the conserved cysteine through the conserved F or W. D genes are given only for firm matches. Clone size is stated in some rows and not others, as once, few, many or a class when expanded.

TRBJ1-1	TRBV21-1	NA	NA	CASSKLGRDTEAFF	TGTGCCAGCAGCAAGTTGGGTAGGGACACTGAAGCTTTCTTT
TRBJ1-5	TRBV2	NA	TRBD1	CASSEGQGGQPQHF	TGTGCCAGCAGTGAGGGACAGGGTGGTCAGCCCCAGCATTTT
TRBJ2-7	TRBV6-4	NA	NA	CASSDSGGSYEQYF	TGTGCCAGCAGTGACTCGGGTGGAAGTTACGAGCAGTACTTC
TRBJ2-7	TRBV9	NA	TRBD1	CASSVGTGGPYEQYF	TGTGCCAGCAGCGTGGGGACAGGGGGACCCTACGAGCAGTACTTC
TRBJ2-7	TRBV27	NA	NA	CASRRTVGGYEQYF	TGTGCCAGCAGACGTACCGTGGGGGGCTACGAGCAGTACTTC
TRBJ2-1	TRBV7-8	NA	NA	CASSLGGRPSYNEQFF	TGTGCCAGCAGCTTAGGTGGCAGGCCTTCCTACAATGAGCAGTTCTTC
TRBJ2-7	TRBV9	NA	TRBD2	CASSVETSASSYEQYF	TGTGCCAGCAGCGTAGAAACTAGCGCTAGCTCCTACGAGCAGTACTTC
TRBJ1-1	TRBV6-6	few	TRBD1	CASSTLTGGNTEAFF	TGTGCCAGCAGCACACTTACAGGGGGCAACACTGAAGCTTTCTTT
TRBJ2-7	TRBV6-5	NA	NA	CASRATGGNAYEQYF	TGTGCCAGCAGGGCCACAGGAGGGAATGCCTACGAGCAGTACTTC
TRBJ2-3	TRBV5-1	NA	NA	CASSLKVTGGASTDTQYF	TGCGCCAGCAGCTTAAAAGTTACGGGCGGGGCGAGCACAGATACGCAGTATTTT
TRBJ2-5	TRBV11-1	NA	NA	CASSLGVAETQYF	TGTGCCAGCAGCTTAGGGGTGGCGGAGACCCAGTACTTC
TRBJ1-2	TRBV19	NA	NA	CASSIWGLGYGYTF	TGTGCCAGTAGTATCTGGGGCCTAGGCTATGGCTACACCTTC
TRBJ2-7	TRBV5-1	NA	TRBD2	CASSWRLAGDDEQYF	TGCGCCAGCAGCTGGAGACTAGCGGGAGATGACGAGCAGTACTTC
TRBJ2-7	TRBV6-4	NA	NA	CASNDYAVRGVSEQYF	TGTGCCAGCAACGACTACGCGGTCAGGGGAGTAAGCGAGCAGTACTTC
TRBJ1-1	TRBV28	NA	NA	CASRGQELGYTEAFF	TGTGCCAGCAGGGGGCAGGAGTTGGGGTACACTGAAGCTTTCTTT
TRBJ2-7	TRBV28	NA	NA	CASSGDSSYEQYF	TGTGCCAGCTCGGGGGACAGTTCCTACGAGCAGTACTTC
TRBJ1-4	TRBV5-1	NA	NA	CASSLAGAVQGEKLFF	TGCGCCAGCAGCTTGGCCGGGGCGGTACAGGGTGAAAAACTGTTTTTT
TRBJ2-7	TRBV6-6	NA	NA	CASSSQGYEQYF	TGTGCCAGCAGTTCTCAGGGCTACGAGCAGTACTTC
TRBJ2-1	TRBV7-6	NA	TRBD2	CASSFGGGSGRVLEQFF	TGTGCCAGCAGCTTCGGGGGCGGCAGCGGGAGGGTCCTTGAGCAGTTCTTC
TRBJ1-5	TRBV18	NA	TRBD1	CASSRTGGDQPQHF	TGTGCCAGCTCAAGGACAGGGGGCGATCAGCCCCAGCATTTT
TRBJ2-1	TRBV5-1	NA	NA	CASSLGPTGNSYNEQFF	TGCGCCAGCAGCTTGGGACCAACAGGGAACTCCTACAATGAGCAGTTCTTC
TRBJ2-3	TRBV19	NA	NA	CASSLQGTQYF	TGTGCCAGTAGTCTCCAGGGTACGCAGTATTTT
TRBJ2-1	TRBV4-3	NA	TRBD1	CASSQEGQVPNEQFF	TGCGCCAGCAGCCAAGAGGGACAGGTCCCCAATGAGCAGTTCTTC
TRBJ2-1	TRBV6-5	NA	TRBD1	CASVQGHEQFF	TGTGCCTCCGTACAGGGGCACGAGCAGTTCTTC
TRBJ2-5	TRBV5-1	NA	NA	CASSLAQQETQYF	TGCGCCAGCAGCTTGGCCCAGCAAGAGACCCAGTACTTC
TRBJ1-3	TRBV6-6	NA	NA	CASTRTGVPSGNTIYF	TGTGCCAGCACTCGAACCGGGGTCCCCTCTGGAAACACCATATATTTT
TRBJ1-4	TRBV7-8	once	TRBD1	CASSPQGASFEKLFF	TGTGCCAGCAGCCCACAGGGGGCAAGTTTCGAAAAACTGTTTTTT
TRBJ1-5	TRBV18	NA	NA	CASSPGSGNQPQHF	TGTGCCAGCTCACCGGGTTCGGGCAATCAGCCCCAGCATTTT
TRBJ1-2	TRBV9	NA	TRBD1	CASSGTGGAGGYTF	TGTGCCAGCAGCGGCACAGGGGGCGCGGGAGGCTACACCTTC